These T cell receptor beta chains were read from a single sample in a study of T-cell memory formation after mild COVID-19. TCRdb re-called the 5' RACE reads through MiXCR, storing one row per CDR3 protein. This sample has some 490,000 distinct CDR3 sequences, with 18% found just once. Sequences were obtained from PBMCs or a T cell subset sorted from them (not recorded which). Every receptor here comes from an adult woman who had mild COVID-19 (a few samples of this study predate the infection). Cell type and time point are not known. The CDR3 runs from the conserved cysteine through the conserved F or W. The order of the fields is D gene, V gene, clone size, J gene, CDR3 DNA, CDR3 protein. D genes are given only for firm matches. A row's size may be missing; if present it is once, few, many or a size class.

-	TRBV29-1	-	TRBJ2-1	TGCAGCGTGACTTCCCGGGACGCCACGAGGCTTTACAATGAGCAGTTCTTC	CSVTSRDATRLYNEQFF
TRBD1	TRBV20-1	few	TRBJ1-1	TGCAGTGCTAGACCGGGACAGGGGTTTTTTGAAGCTTTCTTT	CSARPGQGFFEAFF
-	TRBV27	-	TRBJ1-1	TGTGCCAGCAGTACGTTTCTCAGGGGAGGCACTGAAGCTTTCTTT	CASSTFLRGGTEAFF
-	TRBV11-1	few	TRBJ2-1	TGTGCCAGCAGCCTCACAGACTACTCCTACAATGAGCAGTTCTTC	CASSLTDYSYNEQFF
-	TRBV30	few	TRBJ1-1	TGTGCCTGGAGTGTACATATCGACACTGAAGCTTTCTTT	CAWSVHIDTEAFF
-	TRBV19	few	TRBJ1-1	TGTGCCAGTGCCATAACTGGGAACACTGAAGCTTTCTTT	CASAITGNTEAFF
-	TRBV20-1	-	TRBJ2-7	TGCAGTGCTAGAGGACGGGGTAGTTACGAGCAGTACTTC	CSARGRGSYEQYF
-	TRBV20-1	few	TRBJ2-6	TGCAGTGCTAGAGATGCCGGGGCCAACGTCCTGACTTTC	CSARDAGANVLTF
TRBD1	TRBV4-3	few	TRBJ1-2	TGCGCCAGCAGCCAAGATAGCGGGACAGGAGGTGGCTACACCTTC	CASSQDSGTGGGYTF
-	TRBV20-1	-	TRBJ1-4	TGCAGTGCTGGACGGCATTTAAATGAAAAACTGTTTTTT	CSAGRHLNEKLFF
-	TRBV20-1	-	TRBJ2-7	TGCAGTGCTAGAGATCCCTCTTCGGACGGATACGAGCAGTACTTC	CSARDPSSDGYEQYF
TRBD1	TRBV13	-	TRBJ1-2	TGTGCCAGCAGCTTCATGGACCCGGGACAGGGGCGATATGGCTACACCTTC	CASSFMDPGQGRYGYTF